This T cell receptor (beta chain) appears in the sequencing data of a study of blood T cell repertoires in COVID-19. For the study at large: Sources were T cells, B-cell-depleted T cells, or PBMCs; the material itself was cDNA or gDNA.

Germline CDR1 MGHDK, CDR2 SYGVNS. This CDR3 is 16 amino acids long. Deletions cut 4 bases from V and 0 bases from J, with 12 bases between. Original handling: Nucleated cell number was recorded as an estimate derived from reference gene primer amplification. Clones were read by immunoSEQ multiplex PCR, and TCRdb kept only the in-frame ones, dropping some. For V, J and clone size, that table is used; D and trimming come from the DNA. Of about 16,000 clones detected, 85% to 90% appear once; the ten largest clones hold around 24%. This TCR was sampled from a man between 60 and 75 years old with acute or convalescent COVID-19. Specimen: peripheral blood. This chain uses TRBV25-1 with TRBJ1-4, with D perhaps matching TRBD1 (6 bases). DNA of the CDR3: TGTGCCAGCAGTGGTCTGACAGGCGCAACTAATGAAAAACTGTTTTTT. Translated: CASSGLTGATNEKLFF.